Listed here are 10 T cell receptor beta chains from one sample, sequenced in a study of beta chain features in type 1 diabetes. General study points: Type 1 diabetes patients showed a moderate but significant shortening of TCRB CDR3s in all four CD4+ subsets.

Their recognized antigens are unknown. The investigators reverse transcribed all of the isolated RNA, so they sequenced expressed TCRB transcripts. TCRdb keeps only in-frame clones here, not all; method: immunoSEQ multiplex PCR. The top ten hold roughly 0.75% of the sample, which has around 140,000 clones, roughly 10% seen once. Sample: central memory CD4+ T cells from blood. The source of these receptors is a man between 25 and 39 years old with type 1 diabetes.

A few counts support this clone. The V gene is TRBV11-2, the J gene TRBJ2-5; 14 bases match TRBD2. The V gene end was trimmed by 5 bases and the J gene end by 4 bases; junction bases not matched to a gene: 6. Germline assignment: CDR1 SGHAT and CDR2 FQNNGV. This CDR3 spans 16 amino acids. The CDR3 spells CASSGDGLAGGETQYF. CDR3 in DNA: TGTGCCAGCAGCGGGGACGGACTAGCGGGGGGAGAGACCCAGTACTTC.

This clone has just a few counts. V usage is TRBV27 and J usage is TRBJ2-5; 7 bases fit TRBD1. The CDR3 contains 16 residues. The V and J ends lost 3 bases and 2 bases, in that order; junction bases with no gene match: 9. Per germline, CDR1 MNHEY and CDR2 SMNVEV (reference sequence). CDR3 region: CASSLLQDRSQETQYF. As DNA, the CDR3 is TGTGCCAGCAGTTTGTTACAGGACAGGTCTCAAGAGACCCAGTACTTC.

The chain carries TRBV12-5 and TRBJ2-1, with TRBD1 matching 8 bases. V was clipped by 6 bases and J by 8 bases; unmatched bases: 9. From germline, CDR1 is LGHNT and CDR2 FRNRAP. The CDR3 is 14 residues long. The CDR3 nucleotides are TGTGCTAGTGGCCCCCGGCAGGGGGCCGATGAGCAGTTCTTC. Its protein is CASGPRQGADEQFF.

In this sample, this clone turned up a few times. V and J are TRBV7-6 and TRBJ2-5; a possible D gene is TRBD1 (6 bases). The germline V gene encodes CDR1 SGHVS and CDR2 FNYEAQ. The CDR3 spans 17 residues. V was pared by 5 bases and J by 5 bases, with 24 bases between. The CDR3 DNA is TGTGCCAGCAGCGCACATTCCTCCGGACAGAGGAGGGAGACCCAGTACTTC. Its protein product is CASSAHSSGQRRETQYF.

The chain carries TRBV10-3 and TRBJ2-1; no definite D call. Trimming took 7 bases from V and 4 from J, leaving 11 bases between them. The CDR3 is 13 residues long. Per germline, CDR1 ENHRY and CDR2 SYGVKD. The CDR3 DNA follows: TGTGCCATCACCCCGACTTTATACAATGAGCAGTTCTTC. It is translated as CAITPTLYNEQFF.

The chain joins TRBV15 to TRBJ2-7, with D perhaps TRBD1 (6 bases). The length of the CDR3 is 16 residues. CDR1 and CDR2 from the germline V gene are LNHNV and YYDKDF (reference sequence). V dropped 2 bases and J dropped 0 bases, with 14 bases sitting between them. DNA for the CDR3: TGTGCCACCAGCAGACGAAGGGGACAAGTCTCCTACGAGCAGTACTTC. Its protein is CATSRRRGQVSYEQYF.

V and J are TRBV5-6 and TRBJ1-2; 9 nucleotides line up with TRBD1. This CDR3 contains 14 residues. CDR1 and CDR2 (germline): SGHDT, YYEEEE. J lost 4 bases, V lost 4 bases, and 5 bases had no gene match. The CDR3 here is CASSPGQGGYGYTF. The CDR3 DNA sequence: TGTGCCAGCAGCCCGGGACAGGGAGGCTATGGCTACACCTTC.

The chain is built from TRBV10-3 and TRBJ2-1; tentatively, D is TRBD1 (6 bases). Trimming pared 1 base from V and 2 bases from J, leaving 9 bases between. The CDR3 is made up of 15 amino acids. Germline loops: CDR1 ENHRY, CDR2 SYGVKD. The DNA for the CDR3 is TGTGCCATCAGTGAGTACAGGGACACCTACAATGAGCAGTTCTTC. It translates to CAISEYRDTYNEQFF.

This clone occurred a few times. The chain couples TRBV6-1 to TRBJ1-5, with 7 bases identical to TRBD1. Trimming removed 10 bases from V and 3 bases from J; junction bases left unmatched: 12. The length of the CDR3 is 15 residues. CDR1 MNHNS and CDR2 SASEGT come from the germline V gene. The CDR3 is CATTSSTGDNQPQHF. CDR3 coding DNA: TGTGCCACTACGTCCTCAACAGGGGACAATCAGCCCCAGCATTTT.

This chain links TRBV4-3 with TRBJ2-1; 7 bases align to TRBD2. There are 16 residues in the CDR3. V lost 0 bases to trimming and J lost 9 bases; unmatched junction nucleotides: 11. Germline V gives CDR1 LGHNA, CDR2 YSLEER. The CDR3 spells CASSQEVLGREGEQFF. CDR3 sequence (DNA): TGCGCCAGCAGCCAAGAGGTGTTGGGCAGGGAGGGTGAGCAGTTCTTC.